These 7 T cell receptor beta chains originate from one sample sequenced in a study of cytomegalovirus exposure and HLA in healthy donors. It was with 60 Vbeta and 13 Jbeta primers that the PCR ran. Method: immunoSEQ multiplex PCR; TCRdb's copy keeps in-frame clones and lacks some. The repertoire holds about 220,000 clones, with roughly 87% as singletons. The sample taken for sequencing was PBMCs. These receptors all stem from a man aged 40-55 years in good health and CMV-seropositive.

The V and J genes are TRBV30 and TRBJ1-1, with unresolved D. The germline V and J ends were trimmed by 0 bases and 0 bases, with 17 bases remaining between them. Per germline, CDR1 GTSNPN and CDR2 SVGIG (reference sequence). The CDR3 spans 17 residues. This chain's CDR3 is CAWSVNGLAFLNTEAFF. CDR3 DNA: TGTGCCTGGAGTGTCAATGGTTTAGCTTTTCTGAACACTGAAGCTTTCTTT.

CDR3 loop: CASSLGTGYEQYF. The CDR3 coding sequence is TGTGCCAGCAGCTTAGGTACAGGATACGAGCAGTACTTC. The gene calls are TRBV7-6 and TRBJ2-7, with D possibly being TRBD1 (5 bases). The V end lost 1 base, the J end lost 4 bases, and 8 bases lay between the germline ends. This CDR3 is built from 13 residues. CDR1 and CDR2 from the germline V gene are SGHVS and FNYEAQ. The complete variable domain, with remaining parts taken from reference TRBV7-6 and TRBJ2-7, reads GAGVSQSPRYKVTKRGQDVALRCDPISGHVSLYWYRQALGQGPEFLTYFNYEAQQDKSGLPNDRFSAERPEGSISTLTIQRTEQRDSAMYRCASSLGTGYEQYFGPGTRLTVT.

The CDR3 region has the DNA TGCGCCAGCAGCTTAGGAGGGCCTGGTTACGAGCAGTACTTC. It translates to CASSLGGPGYEQYF. The genes are TRBV5-1 and TRBJ2-7; perhaps TRBD2 as D (6 bases). In germline, CDR1 is SGHRS, CDR2 YFSETQ. The CDR3 spans 14 residues. Trimming removed 2 bases at V and 4 bases at J, with 13 bases between.

The V and J genes are TRBV11-3 and TRBJ2-6, with TRBD1 identical over 8 bases. CDR3 length: 17 residues. Losses at the gene ends were 0 bases for V and 4 bases for J; bases not matched to a gene: 5. Germline V gene sequence: CDR1 SGHNT, CDR2 YENEEA. CDR3 loop: CASSLDPRGRGANVLTF. In nucleotides, the CDR3 is TGTGCCAGCAGCTTAGATCCCAGGGGGCGCGGGGCCAACGTCCTGACTTTC.

The V call is TRBV6-5, the J call TRBJ2-1; 9 positions match TRBD2. Trimming cost V 6 bases and J 7 bases; bases outside gene matches: 4. In germline, CDR1 is MNHEY, CDR2 SVGAGI. The CDR3 is made up of 13 amino acids. In nucleotides, the CDR3 is TGTGCCAGCAGGGCGGGAGGGGGAAATGAGCAGTTCTTC. This gives the protein CASRAGGGNEQFF.

This chain uses TRBV5-8 with TRBJ2-2; TRBD1 matches at 9 bases. Germline V CDR1 and CDR2: SGHTS, YDEGEE. The CDR3 contains 13 residues. After removal of 6 bases from V and 7 bases from J, the junction contained 4 bases not matched to a gene. In nucleotides, the CDR3 is TGTGCCAGCACGGGACAGGGACACGGGGAGCTGTTTTTT. Protein sequence: CASTGQGHGELFF.

The count of this clone is one. This chain joins TRBV6-6 and TRBJ2-7, with D unresolved. From germline, CDR1 is MNHNY and CDR2 SVGAGI (reference sequence). The V end lost 0 bases, the J end lost 4 bases, and 10 bases lay between the germline ends. The CDR3 contains 14 residues. The CDR3 nucleotides are TGTGCCAGCAGTTACTCGAGAACTTCTTACGAGCAGTACTTC. This translates into CASSYSRTSYEQYF.